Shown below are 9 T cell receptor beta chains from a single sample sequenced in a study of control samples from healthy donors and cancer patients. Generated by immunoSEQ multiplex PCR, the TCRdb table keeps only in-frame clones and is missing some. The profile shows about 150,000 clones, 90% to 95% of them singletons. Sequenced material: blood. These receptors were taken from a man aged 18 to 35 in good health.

Here the CDR3 DNA reads TGTGCCACCAGTGCCAAGGGCTACAATGAGCAGTTCTTC. It translates to CATSAKGYNEQFF. The rearrangement uses TRBV24-1 and TRBJ2-1; the D is unclear. The CDR3 totals 13 residues. The V end was cut by 5 bases, the J end by 3 bases, with 7 bases between. The germline V gene has CDR1 KGHDR and CDR2 SFDVKD.

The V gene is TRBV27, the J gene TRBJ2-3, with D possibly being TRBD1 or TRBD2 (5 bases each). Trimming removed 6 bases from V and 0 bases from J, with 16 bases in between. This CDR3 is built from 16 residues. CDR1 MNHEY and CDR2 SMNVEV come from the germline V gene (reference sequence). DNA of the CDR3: TGTGCCAGCAGCCCTCACCTCGGGGCTAGCACAGATACGCAGTATTTT. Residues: CASSPHLGASTDTQYF.

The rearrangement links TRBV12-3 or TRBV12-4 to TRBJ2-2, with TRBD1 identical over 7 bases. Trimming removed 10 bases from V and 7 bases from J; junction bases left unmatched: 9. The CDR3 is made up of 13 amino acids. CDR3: CATCAGGVGELFF. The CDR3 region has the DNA TGTGCCACCTGTGCAGGGGGTGTCGGGGAGCTGTTTTTT.

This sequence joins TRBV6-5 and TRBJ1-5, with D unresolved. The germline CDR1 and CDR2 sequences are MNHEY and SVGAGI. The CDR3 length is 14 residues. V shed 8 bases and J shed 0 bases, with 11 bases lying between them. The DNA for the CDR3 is TGTGCCAGCGGTACAGCTAATAGCAATCAGCCCCAGCATTTT. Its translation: CASGTANSNQPQHF.

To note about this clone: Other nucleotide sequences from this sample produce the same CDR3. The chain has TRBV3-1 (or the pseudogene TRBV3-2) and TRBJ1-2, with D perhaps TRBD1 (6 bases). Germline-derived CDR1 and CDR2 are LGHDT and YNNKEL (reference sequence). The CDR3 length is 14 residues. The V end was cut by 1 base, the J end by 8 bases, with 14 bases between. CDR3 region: CASSQVGGAGGYTF. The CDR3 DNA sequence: TGTGCCAGCAGCCAAGTTGGGGGGGCTGGGGGCTACACCTTC.

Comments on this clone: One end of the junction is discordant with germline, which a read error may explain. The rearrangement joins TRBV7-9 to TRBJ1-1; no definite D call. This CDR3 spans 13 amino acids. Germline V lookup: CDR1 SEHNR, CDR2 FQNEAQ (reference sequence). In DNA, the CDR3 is TGTGCCAGCAGCTTCATGGGGAACGCTGAAGCTTTCTTT. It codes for CASSFMGNAEAFF.

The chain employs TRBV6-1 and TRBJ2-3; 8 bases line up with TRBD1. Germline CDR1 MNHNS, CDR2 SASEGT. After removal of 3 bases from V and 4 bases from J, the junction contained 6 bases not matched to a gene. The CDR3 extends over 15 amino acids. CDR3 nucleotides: TGTGCCAGCAGTGAGAGACAGGGGCGGGCAGATACGCAGTATTTT. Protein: CASSERQGRADTQYF.

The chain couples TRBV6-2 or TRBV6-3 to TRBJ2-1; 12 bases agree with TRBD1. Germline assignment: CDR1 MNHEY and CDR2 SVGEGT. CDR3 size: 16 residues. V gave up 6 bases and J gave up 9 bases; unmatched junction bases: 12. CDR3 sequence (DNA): TGTGCCAGCAGCAAAACCGGGACAGGGGGCTTTATTGAGCAGTTCTTC. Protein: CASSKTGTGGFIEQFF.

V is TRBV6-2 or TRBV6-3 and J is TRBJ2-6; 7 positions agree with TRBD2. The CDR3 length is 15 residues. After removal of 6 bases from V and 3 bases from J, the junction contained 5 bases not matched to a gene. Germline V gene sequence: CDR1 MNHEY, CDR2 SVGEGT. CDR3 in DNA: TGTGCCAGCAGCTGGGGGGGGAGTGGGGCCAACGTCCTGACTTTC. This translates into CASSWGGSGANVLTF.